The following is a TCR beta chain sequence with its context. Its antigen remains unknown. PCR involved 60 Vbeta and 13 Jbeta primers. TCRdb's copy holds only in-frame clones and misses some; the assay was immunoSEQ multiplex PCR. Of around 88,000 clones in the sample, about 74% are singletons; the top ten hold 1.8%. The V gene's germline CDR1 is SEHNR and CDR2 FQNEAQ (reference sequence). This CDR3 is built from 14 residues. V was trimmed by 3 bases and J by 5 bases, leaving 10 bases between them. The record originates from a study of cytomegalovirus exposure and HLA in healthy donors. Study-level findings and limits: Accurate prediction of most subjects' HLA-A and HLA-B alleles from TCR beta sequences was reported. CMV serostatus was the only recorded immune exposure for donors. Cytomegalovirus status was reportedly diagnosed by the classifier with high sensitivity and specificity.

The source material was PBMCs. The genes are TRBV7-9 and TRBJ1-4; D call uncertain. The TCR was taken from a male donor in good health and CMV-seronegative. The CDR3 bases are TGTGCCAGCAGCTTCGGACGGGAGAATGAAAAACTGTTTTTT. Amino acid sequence: CASSFGRENEKLFF.